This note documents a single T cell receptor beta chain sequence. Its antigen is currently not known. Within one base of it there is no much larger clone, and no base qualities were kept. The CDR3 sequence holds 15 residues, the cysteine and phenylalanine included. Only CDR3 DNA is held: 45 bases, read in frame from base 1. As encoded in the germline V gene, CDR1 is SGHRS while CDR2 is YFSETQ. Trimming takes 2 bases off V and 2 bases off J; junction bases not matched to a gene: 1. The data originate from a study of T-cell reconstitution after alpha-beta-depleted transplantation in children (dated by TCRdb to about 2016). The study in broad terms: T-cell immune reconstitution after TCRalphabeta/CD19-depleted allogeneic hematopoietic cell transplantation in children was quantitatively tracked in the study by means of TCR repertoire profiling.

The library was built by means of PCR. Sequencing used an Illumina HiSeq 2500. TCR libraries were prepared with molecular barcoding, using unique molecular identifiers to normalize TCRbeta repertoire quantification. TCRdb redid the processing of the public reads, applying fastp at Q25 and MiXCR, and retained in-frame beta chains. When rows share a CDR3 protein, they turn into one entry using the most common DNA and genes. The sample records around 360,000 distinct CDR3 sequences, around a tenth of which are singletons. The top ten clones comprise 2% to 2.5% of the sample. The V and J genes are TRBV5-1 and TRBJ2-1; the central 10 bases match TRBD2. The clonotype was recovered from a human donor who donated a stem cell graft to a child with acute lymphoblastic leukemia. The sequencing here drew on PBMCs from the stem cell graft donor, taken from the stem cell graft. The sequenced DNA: TGCGCCAGCAGCTTCACTAGCGGGGCCTACAATGAGCAGTTCTTC. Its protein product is CASSFTSGAYNEQFF.